This T cell receptor beta chain was sequenced during a study of cytomegalovirus exposure and HLA in healthy donors. Per germline, CDR1 MNHNY and CDR2 SVGAGI (reference sequence). The CDR3 spans 13 residues. Between the trimmed V and J ends, which lost 5 bases and 1 base, there was a span of 8 bases. Concerning this clone: Other DNA sequences in the sample encode the same CDR3.

The study ran its PCR with 60 Vbeta and 13 Jbeta primers. This table comes from immunoSEQ multiplex PCR, and its TCRdb copy is limited to in-frame clones, with some not included. The profile shows around 150,000 clones, around 86% of them singletons. The sequence derives from a human donor in good health. The sample consisted of PBMCs. The rearrangement uses TRBV6-6 and TRBJ1-1; no definite D call. The CDR3 DNA follows: TGTGCCAGCAGTAGGAGGGAGAACACTGAAGCTTTCTTT. Amino acid sequence: CASSRRENTEAFF.